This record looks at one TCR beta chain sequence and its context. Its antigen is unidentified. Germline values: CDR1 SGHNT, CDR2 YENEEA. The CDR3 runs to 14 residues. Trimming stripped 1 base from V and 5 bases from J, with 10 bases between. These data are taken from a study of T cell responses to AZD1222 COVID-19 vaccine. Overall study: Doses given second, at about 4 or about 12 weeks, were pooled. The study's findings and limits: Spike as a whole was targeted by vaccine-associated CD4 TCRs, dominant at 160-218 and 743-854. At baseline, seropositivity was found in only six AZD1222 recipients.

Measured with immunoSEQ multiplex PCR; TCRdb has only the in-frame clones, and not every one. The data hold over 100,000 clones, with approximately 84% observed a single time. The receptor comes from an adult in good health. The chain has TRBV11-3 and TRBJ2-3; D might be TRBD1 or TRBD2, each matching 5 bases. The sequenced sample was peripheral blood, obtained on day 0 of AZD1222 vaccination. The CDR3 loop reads CASSLAGPRDTQYF. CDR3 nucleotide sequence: TGTGCCAGCAGCTTAGCGGGACCTCGAGATACGCAGTATTTT.